A single sample gave rise to the 24 T cell receptor beta chains below, sequenced in a study of blood T cell repertoires in COVID-19. Clones were read by immunoSEQ multiplex PCR, and TCRdb kept only the in-frame ones, dropping some. The repertoire holds approximately 250,000 clones, with more than 75% as singletons. Material for sequencing was PBMCs or T cells enriched from blood (not recorded which). All receptors derive from an older woman in a cohort exposed to, infected with or recovered from COVID-19 (not recorded which).

The table lists this clone with a count of one. V usage is TRBV4-2 and J usage is TRBJ1-2; 9 nucleotides line up with TRBD1. Germline values: CDR1 LGHNA, CDR2 YNFKEQ. V was clipped by 4 bases and J by 8 bases; unmatched bases: 14. The CDR3 consists of 16 residues. CDR3 sequence: CASSRLNQQGAVGYTF. In nucleotides, the CDR3 is TGTGCCAGCAGCCGCCTGAACCAACAGGGGGCAGTAGGCTACACCTTC.

V is TRBV29-1 and J is TRBJ1-1; no definite D call. V dropped 7 bases and J dropped 4 bases, with 16 bases sitting between them. The CDR3 is 13 residues long. Germline V lookup: CDR1 SQVTM, CDR2 ANQGSEA. For the CDR3, the DNA is TGCAGCGAGGGTCTAGTACGTTCCACTGAAGCTTTCTTT. Residues: CSEGLVRSTEAFF.

This clone has just one count. The chain couples TRBV19 to TRBJ2-1; 7 nucleotides align to TRBD2. The V gene's germline CDR1 is LNHDA and CDR2 SQIVND (reference sequence). The length of the CDR3 is 15 residues. With V trimmed by 0 bases and J by 3 bases, 2 bases remained unmatched. CDR3 sequence: CASSIDREGYNEQFF. The CDR3 bases are TGTGCCAGTAGTATAGACAGGGAGGGCTACAATGAGCAGTTCTTC. Looking up the rest from reference TRBV19 and TRBJ2-1 gives the full variable domain: DGGITQSPKYLFRKEGQNVTLSCEQNLNHDAMYWYRQDPGQGLRLIYYSQIVNDFQKGDIAEGYSVSREKKESFPLTVTSAQKNPTAFYLCASSIDREGYNEQFFGPGTRLTVL.

V and J are TRBV28 and TRBJ2-3; 8 bases line up with TRBD1. CDR3 length equals 15 residues. Germline CDR1 reads MDHEN; CDR2 reads SYDVKM. The V gene end was trimmed by 6 bases and the J gene end by 4 bases; junction bases not matched to a gene: 9. The CDR3 DNA sequence: TGTGCCAGCAGCCGAGACAGGGGTGCCCCAGATACGCAGTATTTT. Amino acids: CASSRDRGAPDTQYF. Combining the CDR3 with reference TRBV28 and TRBJ2-3 gives the whole variable domain DVKVTQSSRYLVKRTGEKVFLECVQDMDHENMFWYRQDPGLGLRLIYFSYDVKMKEKGDIPEGYSVSREKKERFSLILESASTNQTSMYLCASSRDRGAPDTQYFGPGTRLTVL.

The chain has TRBV5-6 and TRBJ2-2, with a weak D call TRBD2 (5 bases). CDR3 length: 13 amino acids. Between the trimmed V and J ends, which lost 1 base and 5 bases, there was a span of 6 bases. From germline, CDR1 is SGHDT and CDR2 YYEEEE. The CDR3 loop reads CASSLSGTGELFF. Here the CDR3 DNA reads TGTGCCAGCAGCTTGTCGGGAACCGGGGAGCTGTTTTTT.

The genes are TRBV11-2 and TRBJ1-1; D remains unclear. Looked up from germline, CDR1 is SGHAT and CDR2 is FQNNGV. The germline V and J ends were trimmed by 5 bases and 6 bases, with 7 bases remaining between them. This CDR3 is built from 11 residues. DNA of the CDR3: TGTGCCAGCAGCGAGGGCGCTGAAGCTTTCTTT. Translation gives CASSEGAEAFF.

The table lists this clone with a count of one. The V and J genes are TRBV3-1 (or the pseudogene TRBV3-2) and TRBJ2-3, with D possibly TRBD2 on 6 matching bases. Trimming stripped 4 bases from V and 6 bases from J, with 14 bases between. The CDR3 consists of 14 residues. The V gene's germline CDR1 is LGHDT and CDR2 YNNKEL (reference sequence). The CDR3 coding sequence is TGTGCCAGCAGCCGTCGGGAGAAATGGGATACGCAGTATTTT. The encoded protein is CASSRREKWDTQYF.

The chain links TRBV9 to TRBJ2-1, with D maybe TRBD2 (6 bases). CDR1 is SGDLS, CDR2 YYNGEE, per germline. V was shortened by 2 bases and J by 1 base, with 10 bases between the two germline ends. CDR3 length: 15 amino acids. For the CDR3, the DNA is TGTGCCAGCAGCGTCGAGCGGGTTTCCTACAATGAGCAGTTCTTC. Protein sequence: CASSVERVSYNEQFF.

The rearrangement uses TRBV30 and TRBJ1-4; 7 nucleotides match TRBD1. CDR3 length: 17 residues. Germline V gives CDR1 GTSNPN, CDR2 SVGIG (reference sequence). The ends lost 0 bases at V and 5 bases at J; junction bases unmatched: 12. Written as DNA, the CDR3 is TGTGCCTGGAGTGTGGCGTACGGGACAGACAAAAATGAAAAACTGTTTTTT. Protein sequence: CAWSVAYGTDKNEKLFF.

The gene calls are TRBV4-1 and TRBJ1-2; D perhaps matches TRBD1 (5 bases). In germline, CDR1 is MGHRA, CDR2 YSYEKL. Trimming pared 3 bases from V and 2 bases from J, leaving 10 bases between. The CDR3 covers 14 residues. Here the CDR3 DNA reads TGCGCCAGCAGCCACGGGGGGGAAAACTATGGCTACACCTTC. Its translation: CASSHGGENYGYTF.

The chain couples TRBV9 to TRBJ2-1; 7 positions match TRBD2. The CDR3 spans 15 residues. With 2 bases clipped from V and 4 bases from J, the junction kept 6 bases outside the gene matches. The germline V gene has CDR1 SGDLS and CDR2 YYNGEE. The CDR3, as DNA: TGTGCCAGCAGCGTCCGTAGCGGGTATTACAATGAGCAGTTCTTC. Translating gives CASSVRSGYYNEQFF. Complete variable domain (other parts from reference TRBV9 and TRBJ2-1): DSGVTQTPKHLITATGQRVTLRCSPRSGDLSVYWYQQSLDQGLQFLIQYYNGEERAKGNILERFSAQQFPDLHSELNLSSLELGDSALYFCASSVRSGYYNEQFFGPGTRLTVL.

The rearrangement joins TRBV28 to TRBJ1-2; TRBD1 aligns across 7 bases. This CDR3 has 14 residues. V was pared by 6 bases and J by 6 bases, with 10 bases of the junction left unmatched. The germline V gene encodes CDR1 MDHEN and CDR2 SYDVKM. The CDR3 coding sequence is TGTGCCAGCAGCTCGCCACAGGGGCTCCATGGCTACACCTTC. This encodes CASSSPQGLHGYTF.

CDR3 amino acids: CASSLGHRGPNEKLFF. Written as DNA, the CDR3 is TGTGCCAGCAGCTTAGGCCACAGGGGCCCTAATGAAAAACTGTTTTTT. The chain joins TRBV11-2 to TRBJ1-4; 7 bases map to TRBD1. Trimming cost V 1 base and J 3 bases; bases outside gene matches: 5. The CDR3 has 16 amino acids. Germline values: CDR1 SGHAT, CDR2 FQNNGV.

The CDR3 nucleotides are TGTGCCAGTAGTGACGGGACACTAGACTCTGGGGCCAACGTCCTGACTTTC. This translates into CASSDGTLDSGANVLTF. The V gene is TRBV19, the J gene TRBJ2-6, with D possibly matching TRBD1 (6 bases). Per germline, CDR1 LNHDA and CDR2 SQIVND (reference sequence). The CDR3 has 17 amino acids. The V and J ends lost 5 bases and 0 bases respectively, with 14 bases between them.

The sample holds one count of this clone. The chain carries TRBV9 and TRBJ1-2; D call uncertain. The germline CDR1 and CDR2 sequences are SGDLS and YYNGEE. The CDR3 contains 15 residues. The V gene lost 0 bases and the J gene lost 8 bases, with 17 bases spanning the gap. The CDR3 region is CASSVGRRRGEGYTF. The CDR3 coding sequence is TGTGCCAGCAGCGTAGGACGGCGCCGGGGAGAGGGCTACACCTTC.

The chain has TRBV15 and TRBJ2-1; 7 bases line up with TRBD2. The CDR3 totals 16 residues. Germline V CDR1 and CDR2: LNHNV, YYDKDF (reference sequence). Unmatched junction bases numbered 10, after V lost 0 bases and J lost 8 bases. The CDR3 sequence: CATSRDGGRARYEQFF. CDR3 nucleotide sequence: TGTGCCACCAGCAGAGATGGGGGGAGGGCCCGGTATGAGCAGTTCTTC. The entire variable domain, with the rest obtained from reference TRBV15 and TRBJ2-1, is as follows: DAMVIQNPRYQVTQFGKPVTLSCSQTLNHNVMYWYQQKSSQAPKLLFHYYDKDFNNEADTPDNFQSRRPNTSFCFLDIRSPGLGDTAMYLCATSRDGGRARYEQFFGPGTRLTVL.

This chain connects TRBV7-2 to TRBJ2-3, with 10 bases identical to TRBD2. V shed 3 bases and J 0 bases; nucleotides not matched to a gene: 3. The CDR3 covers 16 residues. CDR1 and CDR2 (germline): SGHTA, FQGNSA. CDR3 region: CASSFQAGGSTDTQYF. DNA for the CDR3: TGTGCCAGCAGCTTCCAAGCGGGGGGGAGCACAGATACGCAGTATTTT.

This clone was seen a few times. The V gene is TRBV11-2, the J gene TRBJ1-5; D not resolved. The V and J ends lost 1 base and 2 bases respectively, with 6 bases between them. There are 14 residues in the CDR3. Germline CDR1 and CDR2: SGHAT and FQNNGV. DNA of the CDR3: TGTGCCAGCAGCTTAGGAGGTGGCAATCAGCCCCAGCATTTT. Amino acid sequence: CASSLGGGNQPQHF.

This clone appeared once. The chain carries TRBV18 and TRBJ1-1; D is possibly TRBD1 (6 bases). The germline CDR1 and CDR2 sequences are KGHSH and LQKENI. V lost 2 bases to trimming and J lost 4 bases, with 11 bases between them. This CDR3 is 14 amino acids long. As DNA, the CDR3 is TGTGCCAGCTCACCAGCAGGGGTGGGCACTGAAGCTTTCTTT. Amino acid sequence: CASSPAGVGTEAFF.

V usage is TRBV9 and J usage is TRBJ2-1, with 8 bases that match TRBD2. V shed 0 bases and J 0 bases; nucleotides not matched to a gene: 2. CDR3 length: 16 residues. Germline V gene data show CDR1 as SGDLS and CDR2 as YYNGEE. CDR3 region: CASSVAGGSSYNEQFF. CDR3 nucleotide sequence: TGTGCCAGCAGCGTAGCGGGAGGGAGCTCCTACAATGAGCAGTTCTTC.

V is TRBV7-9 and J is TRBJ1-1; D may be TRBD1 (5 bases). This CDR3 is built from 13 residues. Germline loops: CDR1 SEHNR, CDR2 FQNEAQ (reference sequence). The V and J ends lost 5 bases and 2 bases respectively, with 9 bases between them. The CDR3 reads CASSITGNTEAFF. CDR3 coding DNA: TGTGCCAGCAGCATAACAGGAAACACTGAAGCTTTCTTT.

The V and J genes are TRBV27 and TRBJ2-7, with a possible D match to TRBD2 (6 bases). The CDR3 extends over 15 amino acids. Germline V gives CDR1 MNHEY, CDR2 SMNVEV (reference sequence). Trimming took 2 bases from V and 3 from J, leaving 14 bases between them. CDR3 loop: CASSLRQGLRYEQYF. In DNA, the CDR3 is TGTGCCAGCAGTTTACGGCAGGGACTCCGCTACGAGCAGTACTTC.

This clone appeared a single time. V and J are TRBV28 and TRBJ2-3; D perhaps matches TRBD1 (6 bases). The CDR3 loop spans 14 amino acids. Per the germline V gene, CDR1 is MDHEN and CDR2 is SYDVKM. Trimming removed 5 bases from V and 4 bases from J, with 13 bases in between. The DNA of the CDR3 is TGTGCCAGCAGTCAGGACAGCCGTGCAGATACGCAGTATTTT. It translates to CASSQDSRADTQYF.

The sample holds many counts of this clone. CDR3 DNA: TGTGCCACCTCATCCGGGACAGGGGCGTCTACGCAGTATTTT. Translation gives CATSSGTGASTQYF. The V and J genes are TRBV19 and TRBJ2-3; 10 bases align to TRBD1. The CDR3 length is 14 residues. Unmatched junction bases numbered 12, after V lost 10 bases and J lost 8 bases. CDR1 is LNHDA, CDR2 SQIVND, per germline (reference sequence).